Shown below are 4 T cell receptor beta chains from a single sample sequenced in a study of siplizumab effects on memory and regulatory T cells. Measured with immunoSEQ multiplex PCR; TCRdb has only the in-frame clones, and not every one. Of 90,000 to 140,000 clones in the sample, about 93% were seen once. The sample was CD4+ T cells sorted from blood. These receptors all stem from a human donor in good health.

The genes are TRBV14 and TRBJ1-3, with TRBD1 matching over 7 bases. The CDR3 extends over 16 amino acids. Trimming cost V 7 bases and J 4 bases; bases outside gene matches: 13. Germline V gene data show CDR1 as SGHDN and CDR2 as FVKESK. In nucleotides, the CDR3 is TGTGCCAGCAAAGGACGACAGGGAGATCGAGGAAACACCATATATTTT. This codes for CASKGRQGDRGNTIYF.

The CDR3 DNA sequence: TGTGCCAGCAACCCTTACTCCCGACAGGGGACACCAGATACGCAGTATTTT. It encodes CASNPYSRQGTPDTQYF. The V call is TRBV28, the J call TRBJ2-3, with TRBD1 matching 8 bases. With 7 bases clipped from V and 4 bases from J, the junction kept 16 bases outside the gene matches. The CDR3 is made up of 17 amino acids. CDR1 and CDR2 from the germline V gene are MDHEN and SYDVKM.

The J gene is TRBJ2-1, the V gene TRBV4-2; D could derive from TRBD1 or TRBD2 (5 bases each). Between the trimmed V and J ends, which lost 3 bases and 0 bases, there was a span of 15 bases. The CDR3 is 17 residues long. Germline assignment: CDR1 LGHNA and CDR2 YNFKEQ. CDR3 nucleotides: TGTGCCAGCAGCCAGAGGGGCGACTCCTACTCCTACAATGAGCAGTTCTTC. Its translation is CASSQRGDSYSYNEQFF.

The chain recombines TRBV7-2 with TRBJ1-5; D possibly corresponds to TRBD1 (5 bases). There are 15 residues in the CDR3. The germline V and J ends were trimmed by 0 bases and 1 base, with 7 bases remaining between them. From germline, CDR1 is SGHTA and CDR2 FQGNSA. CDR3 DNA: TGTGCCAGCAGCTTAGCGGGACTCAGCAATCAGCCCCAGCATTTT. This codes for CASSLAGLSNQPQHF.